This T cell receptor (beta chain) was identified during a study of neurological immune-mediated disorders (dated by TCRdb to about 2019). About the investigation overall: Among the 34 multiple sclerosis patients, relapsing-remitting MS accounted for around 30 and secondary progressive MS accounted for 3. The cohort was made up of approximately 69 subjects, consisting of some 15 HAM/TSP patients, 35 or so multiple sclerosis patients and 20 healthy controls. The approximately 110 TCR-beta libraries covered PBMC samples along with longitudinal samples, technical triplicates, and paired sorted CD4+ and CD8+ T-cell subsets. Peripheral blood TCR-beta repertoires from HTLV-I-associated myelopathy (HAM/TSP) patients, multiple sclerosis patients and healthy controls were compared by UMI-based sequencing.

Beyond this particular receptor, the publication reports: The MS cluster was not associated with any clinical or MRI features, and the authors stated that larger cohorts are needed. TCR clonal expansion was greatest in HAM/TSP patients and smallest in MS patients, who ranked below even healthy controls. In phylogenetic analysis, the repertoires of 18 of 34 MS patients grouped into a cluster of related CDR3 sequences, which suggests a possible signature at the repertoire level. No identical CDR3 amino acid sequences were found to be shared among expanded clones across subjects, suggesting that TCR-beta repertoires were private in all groups.

For CDR1 and CDR2, the germline V gene (reference sequence) lists SEHNR and FQNEAQ. CDR3 length: 15 amino acids, cysteine to phenylalanine. CDR3 DNA only is kept here, 45 bases in frame from base 1. V sheds 4 bases and J sheds 4 bases, leaving 16 bases between their ends. A remark on this clonotype: Its antigen is currently not known. The sample holds no much larger clone one base away, and base qualities are not on file.

Unsorted PBMC libraries were generated from 2 million PBMCs stored in RNAlater at -80 °C until RNA extraction. The multiple sclerosis patients were enrolled in a US clinical protocol that used magnetic resonance imaging to evaluate disease progression. Peripheral blood was subjected to Ficoll-Hypaque density gradient centrifugation to isolate PBMCs, which were then cryopreserved in liquid nitrogen. cDNA was synthesized by template-switch 5'RACE using a primer carrying a 10-nucleotide random unique molecular identifier by which each TCR transcript was tagged. Every sequencing run covered 15-18 subjects and yielded more than 170 million TCR-beta sequences. Total RNA was extracted with the RNeasy kit. TCR-beta VDJ regions were amplified with primers for the TCR constant region and the 5'RACE anchor, using the KAPA Real-time Library Amplification kit. Sample indexes and Illumina adaptors were added in a first PCR, after which library yield was increased in a second PCR. After Ampure bead purification, the roughly 650 bp TCR product was size-selected on a 2% E-gel SizeSelection system. Library quality was checked on a Bioanalyzer, concentration was measured with Qubit, and libraries were quantified with the Kapa Library Quantification kit before pooling. Libraries were sequenced paired-end 2 x 150 bp on an Illumina HiSeq 2500. To increase sequence diversity, about 23-32% phiX was spiked into each library pool. On the authors' methods: The UMI-based MiGEC pipeline processed quality-filtered reads and removed over 80% of raw TCR sequences during error correction. VDJ genes were aligned to IMGT germline references, and clonotypes were defined by unique CDR3 amino acid sequence plus V-J genes. Clonal expansion, Shannon diversity, and CDR3 relatedness (CalcPairwiseDistances, ClusterSamples) were evaluated with VDJtools, and phylogenetic trees were built with CLCbio workbench. Clones with at least 8 unique UMIs were defined as expanded, with this threshold being based on coefficient-of-variation modelling across technical triplicates. The public sequencing data were trimmed at Q25 with fastp and processed into clonotypes with MiXCR by TCRdb, which kept only in-frame beta chains. Identical CDR3 protein sequences are pooled into one entry, listed with their most common genes and DNA. These V and J calls are TCRdb output, not the study's own analysis. The sample table holds 50,000 to 55,000 distinct CDR3 sequences, of which more than 3.5% were seen once. The ten most abundant clones make up 5% to 7% of the sample.

The sequence derives from a man between 60 and 75 years old with multiple sclerosis. The sequence is built from TRBV7-9 and TRBJ1-1; no D gene is confidently identified. Sequencing was performed on PBMCs. The CDR3 protein is CASSSSWTGGTEAFF. In nucleotide form, the sequence is TGTGCCAGCAGCTCCTCGTGGACGGGAGGCACTGAAGCTTTCTTT.